The present entry profiles one TCR beta chain with its context. The antigen is undetermined. The germline V gene has CDR1 MNHEY and CDR2 SVGAGI. V lost 6 bases to trimming and J lost 0 bases, with 6 bases between them. The CDR3 loop spans 14 amino acids. The PCR made use of 60 Vbeta and 13 Jbeta primers. Sequenced by immunoSEQ multiplex PCR; TCRdb stores in-frame clones only, minus some. This sample lists fewer than 100,000 clones; its ten largest clones have about 0.5%. This entry belongs to a study of cytomegalovirus exposure and HLA in healthy donors. Study results and limitations: Cytomegalovirus association was assigned to 150 to 200 TCR beta chains.

The sequence came from a man aged 45-60 years in good health and CMV-seronegative. The material sequenced was PBMCs. V is TRBV6-5 and J is TRBJ1-6; D is unclear. The CDR3 loop is CASRPSSYNSPLHF. Written as DNA, the CDR3 is TGTGCCAGCAGACCGAGCTCCTATAATTCACCCCTCCACTTT.